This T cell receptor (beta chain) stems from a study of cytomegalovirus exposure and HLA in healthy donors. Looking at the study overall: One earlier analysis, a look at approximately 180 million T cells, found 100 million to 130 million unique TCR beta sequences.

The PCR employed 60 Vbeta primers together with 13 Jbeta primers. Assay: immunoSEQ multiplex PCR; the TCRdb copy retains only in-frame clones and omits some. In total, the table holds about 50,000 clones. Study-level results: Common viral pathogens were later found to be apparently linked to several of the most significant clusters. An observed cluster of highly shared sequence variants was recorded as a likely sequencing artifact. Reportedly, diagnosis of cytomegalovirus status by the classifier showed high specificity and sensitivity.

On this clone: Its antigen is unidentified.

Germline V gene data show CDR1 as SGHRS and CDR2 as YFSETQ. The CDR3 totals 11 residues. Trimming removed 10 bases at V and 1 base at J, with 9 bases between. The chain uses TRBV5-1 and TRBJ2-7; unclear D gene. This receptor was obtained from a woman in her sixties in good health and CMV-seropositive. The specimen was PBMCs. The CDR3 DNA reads TGCGCCTTCCCCGGTTCCTACGAGCAGTACTTC. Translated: CAFPGSYEQYF. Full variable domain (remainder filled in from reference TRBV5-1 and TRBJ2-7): KAGVTQTPRYLIKTRGQQVTLSCSPISGHRSVSWYQQTPGQGLQFLFEYFSETQRNKGNFPGRFSGRQFSNSRSEMNVSTLELGDSALYLCAFPGSYEQYFGPGTRLTVT.